This T cell receptor (beta chain) was identified during a study of vaccination and CD4 T cells after COVID-19 (dated by TCRdb to the early 2020s). Looking at the study overall: SARS-CoV-2 positivity had been established in the convalescent patients by nasal swab PCR, and mild disease was recorded in under ten of these patients and severe disease in one. The convalescent cohort comprised six males and four females, including two Hispanic individuals, seven Caucasians, two Asians and one multiracial person. Participants received two doses of either the Pfizer-BioNTech BNT162b2 vaccine (n=8) or the Moderna mRNA-1273 vaccine (n=2). Post-COVID blood samples were collected from convalescent patients a median of roughly 100 days after diagnosis, with a range of about 30 to 180 days. Post-vaccine blood samples were taken a median of around 77 days after the second vaccine dose, with a range of about 13 to 250 days. The cultures were stimulated with overlapping spike peptide pools from SARS-CoV-2 and from the common cold coronaviruses HCoV-NL63, HCoV-OC43 and HCoV-229E. In control cultures, a CEFX viral epitope pool was used as positive control, an HIV-1 Nef peptide pool was used as negative control, or no peptide was added. The spike-specific CD4+ TCR repertoire was compared before and after mRNA vaccination in nine to ten COVID-19 convalescent patients and several infection-naive healthy vaccine recipients.

What the study reported, not specific to this receptor: The number of convalescent patients in the study was relatively small, and the study did not examine early timepoints following natural infection. Among the post-vaccine SARS-CoV-2-reactive clones in convalescent patients, a median about 89% showed up only after vaccination, which suggests vaccine-specific priming. Nearly all vaccine-specific clones in convalescent patients (304 of 307) were mono-reactive for SARS-CoV-2 spike rather than cross-reactive with common cold coronaviruses. The median number of SARS-CoV-2-reactive clonotypes rose from around 21 after infection to 38 after vaccination, but the change was not significant.

Including cysteine and phenylalanine, the CDR3 has 13 amino acids. The sequence is cut down to CDR3 DNA, 39 bases in frame from base 1. For CDR1 and CDR2, the germline V gene (reference sequence) lists GTSNPN and SVGIG. V lost 3 bases and J lost 11 bases; the stretch between them is 19 bases long. Points on this clonotype: It has no known antigen specificity. Per-nucleotide qualities are absent, and no much larger clonotype sits a single base away.

The method behind the library was PCR. TCR sequencing of DNA from cultured CD4+ T cells used the Oncomine TCR Beta short-read assay at the Johns Hopkins FTIC core. The QIAamp micro DNA kit was used to extract genomic DNA from the cultured CD4+ T cells. Oncomine TCR Beta libraries from cultured CD4+ T cells were pooled with unique dual indexes and sequenced on an Illumina iSeq 100. The original pipeline was this. Non-productive sequences were filtered out, and CDR3s that did not start with C, did not end with F or W, or were shorter than 7 amino acids were discarded. The MANAFEST web application identified antigen-specific clonotypes by comparing peptide-stimulated wells against reference wells and other culture wells. An FDR below 0.05, an odds ratio above 5, and a productive frequency above 0.1% in at least two of three replicate wells were required for clones to be considered positive. Clonotypes that were significantly expanded in both SARS-CoV-2 spike wells and at least one common cold coronavirus spike condition were defined as cross-reactive. CDR3 homology was assessed with Levenshtein distances (stringdist) and unrooted phylogenetic trees (ape) in R version 3.6.1. TCRdb reanalyzed the raw reads on its own, using fastp at Q25 for trimming and MiXCR for clone calling, and kept in-frame beta chains. CDR3 protein duplicates are merged, each entry listing the most common genes and DNA. The V and J calls, along with clone size, are taken from TCRdb and not from the paper's own processing. Counted in this sample were almost 25,000 distinct CDR3 sequences; about 56% of them appeared once. The ten largest clones take up 7% to 10% of the sample.

The treatment or condition label, read with the paper, signifies: approximately nine-day PBMC culture with coronavirus spike peptide pools or control peptides (ViraFEST assay). The ViraFEST assay, used in the study, expanded antigen-specific T cells with peptide pools and then identified the expanded clonotypes through TCR sequencing. The convalescent patients' positive SARS-CoV-2 PCR tests fell between March and December 2020, which was before the Alpha, Beta and Delta variants emerged in the United States. Each well held about 1.8 million PBMCs cultured with roughly 10 ug/ml peptide pools in IMDM containing around 4.5% human AB serum and approximately 10 IU/ml IL-2. On days 3 and 7, half of the culture medium was replaced with fresh IL-2-containing medium. CD4+ T cells were isolated after about 10 days of culture through negative selection using the EasySep CD4+ T cell isolation kit. PBMCs were separated from whole blood using Ficoll-Paque Plus gradient centrifugation and then either used fresh or cryopreserved at -140C. In general, triplicate wells were set up for every culture condition.

The rearrangement combines TRBV30 with TRBJ1-1; perhaps TRBD1 is the D gene, with 6 bases matching. The source material was CD4+ T cells from blood, cultured in vitro. The clonotype comes from a human donor who had recovered from COVID-19. The nucleotide sequence reads TGTGCCTGGAGCCGTACAGGGATTGTTGGGGCTTTCTTT. This sequence encodes CAWSRTGIVGAFF.